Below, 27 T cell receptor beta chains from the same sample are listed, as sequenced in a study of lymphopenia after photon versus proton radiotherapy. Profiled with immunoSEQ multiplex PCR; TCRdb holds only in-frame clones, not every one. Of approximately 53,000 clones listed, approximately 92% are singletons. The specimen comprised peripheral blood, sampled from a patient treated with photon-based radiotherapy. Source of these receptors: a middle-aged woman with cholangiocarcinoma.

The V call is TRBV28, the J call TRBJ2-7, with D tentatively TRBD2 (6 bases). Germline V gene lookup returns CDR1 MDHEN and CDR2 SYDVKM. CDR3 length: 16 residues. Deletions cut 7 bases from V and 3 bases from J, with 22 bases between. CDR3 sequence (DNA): TGTGCCAGCAATACACGGGACTCCGAAAGAGGCTACGAGCAGTACTTC. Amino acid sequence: CASNTRDSERGYEQYF.

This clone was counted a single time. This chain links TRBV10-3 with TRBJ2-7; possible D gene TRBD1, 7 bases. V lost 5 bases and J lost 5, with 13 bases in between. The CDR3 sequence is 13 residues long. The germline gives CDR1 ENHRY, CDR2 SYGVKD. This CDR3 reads CAISQTGEDEQYF. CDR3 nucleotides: TGTGCCATCAGTCAAACAGGGGAGGACGAGCAGTACTTC.

Written as DNA, the CDR3 is TGTGCCTCCAACCCGCAGGGCGCTGAAGCTTTCTTT. Protein: CASNPQGAEAFF. The V gene is TRBV28, the J gene TRBJ1-1, with D maybe TRBD1 (5 bases). The germline V and J ends were trimmed by 11 bases and 6 bases, with 16 bases remaining between them. Per germline, CDR1 MDHEN and CDR2 SYDVKM. The CDR3 loop spans 12 amino acids.

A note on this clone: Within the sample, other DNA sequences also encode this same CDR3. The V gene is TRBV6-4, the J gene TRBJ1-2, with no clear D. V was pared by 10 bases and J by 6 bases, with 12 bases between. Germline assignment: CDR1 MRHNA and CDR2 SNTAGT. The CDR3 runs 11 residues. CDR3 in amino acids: CATGLLDGYTF. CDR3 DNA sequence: TGTGCCACCGGACTGCTGGATGGCTACACCTTC.

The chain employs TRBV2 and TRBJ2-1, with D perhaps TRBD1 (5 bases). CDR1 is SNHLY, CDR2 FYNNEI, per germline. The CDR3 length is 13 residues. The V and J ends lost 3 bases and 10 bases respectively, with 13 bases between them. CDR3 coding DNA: TGTGCCAGCAGTGATCCGACAGCTGACGAGCAGTTCTTC. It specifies CASSDPTADEQFF.

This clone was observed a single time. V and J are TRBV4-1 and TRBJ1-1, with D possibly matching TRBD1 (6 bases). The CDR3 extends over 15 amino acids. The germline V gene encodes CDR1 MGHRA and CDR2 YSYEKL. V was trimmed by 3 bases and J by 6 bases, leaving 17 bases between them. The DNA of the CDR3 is TGCGCCAGCAGCCAGAGGGGGATTATGGGGGCTGAAGCTTTCTTT. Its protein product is CASSQRGIMGAEAFF.

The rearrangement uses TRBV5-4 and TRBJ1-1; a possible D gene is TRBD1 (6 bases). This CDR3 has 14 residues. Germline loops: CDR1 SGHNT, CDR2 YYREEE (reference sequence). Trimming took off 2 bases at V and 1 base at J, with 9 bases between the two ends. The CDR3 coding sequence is TGTGCCAGCAGCTTCGGCAGGGGGAACACTGAAGCTTTCTTT. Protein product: CASSFGRGNTEAFF.

The CDR3 region has the DNA TGTGCCAGCAGCGTAGCCCTGGCGGGGGCGCCGGACAATGAGCAGTTCTTC. This encodes CASSVALAGAPDNEQFF. V usage is TRBV9 and J usage is TRBJ2-1, with D possibly being TRBD2 (7 bases). Germline lookup yields CDR1 SGDLS and CDR2 YYNGEE. The CDR3 consists of 17 residues. Trimming took 0 bases from V and 5 from J, leaving 18 bases between them.

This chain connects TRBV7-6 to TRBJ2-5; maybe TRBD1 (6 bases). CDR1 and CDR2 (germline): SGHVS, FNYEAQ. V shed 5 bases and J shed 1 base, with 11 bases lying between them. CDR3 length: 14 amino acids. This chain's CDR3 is CASSTTGPQETQYF. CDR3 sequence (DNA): TGTGCCAGCAGCACAACAGGGCCCCAAGAGACCCAGTACTTC.

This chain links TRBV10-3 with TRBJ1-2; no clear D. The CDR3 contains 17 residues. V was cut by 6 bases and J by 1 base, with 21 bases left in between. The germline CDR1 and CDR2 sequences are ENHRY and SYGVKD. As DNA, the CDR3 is TGTGCCATCAGGATAGTGGGCATAACGGGCGATAACTATGGCTACACCTTC. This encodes CAIRIVGITGDNYGYTF.

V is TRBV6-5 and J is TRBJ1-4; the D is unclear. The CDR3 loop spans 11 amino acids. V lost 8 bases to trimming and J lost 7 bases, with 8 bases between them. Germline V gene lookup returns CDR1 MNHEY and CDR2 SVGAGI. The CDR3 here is CASQSREKLFF. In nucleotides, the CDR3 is TGTGCCAGCCAGTCCCGTGAAAAACTGTTTTTT.

CDR3 nucleotide sequence: TGTGCCAGCAGACAAGCGGGACAGCGAATGAACACTGAAGCTTTCTTT. Translating gives CASRQAGQRMNTEAFF. The rearrangement uses TRBV27 and TRBJ1-1, with 7 nucleotides matching TRBD1. The CDR3 spans 16 residues. Germline V gives CDR1 MNHEY, CDR2 SMNVEV (reference sequence). The V and J ends lost 6 bases and 0 bases, in that order; junction bases with no gene match: 10.

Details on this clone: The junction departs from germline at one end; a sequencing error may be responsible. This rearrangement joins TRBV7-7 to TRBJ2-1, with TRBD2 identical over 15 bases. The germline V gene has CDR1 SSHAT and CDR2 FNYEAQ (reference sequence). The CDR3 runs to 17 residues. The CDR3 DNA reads TGTGCTAGCAGCTTAGGGGCGGGACTAGCGGGGGGAAATGAGCAGTTCTTC. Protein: CASSLGAGLAGGNEQFF.

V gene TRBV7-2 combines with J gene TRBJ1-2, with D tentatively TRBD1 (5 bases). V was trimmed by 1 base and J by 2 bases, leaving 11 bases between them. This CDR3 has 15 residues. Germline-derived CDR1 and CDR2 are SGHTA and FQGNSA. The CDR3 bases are TGTGCCAGCAGCTTAGAAGGGGACCCAAACTATGGCTACACCTTC. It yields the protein CASSLEGDPNYGYTF.

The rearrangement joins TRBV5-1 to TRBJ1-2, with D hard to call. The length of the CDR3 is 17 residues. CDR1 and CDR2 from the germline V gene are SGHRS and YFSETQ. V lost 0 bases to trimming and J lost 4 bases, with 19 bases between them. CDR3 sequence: CASSLGFGTGEGYGYTF. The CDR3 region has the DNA TGCGCCAGCAGCTTGGGGTTTGGAACGGGAGAAGGCTATGGCTACACCTTC.

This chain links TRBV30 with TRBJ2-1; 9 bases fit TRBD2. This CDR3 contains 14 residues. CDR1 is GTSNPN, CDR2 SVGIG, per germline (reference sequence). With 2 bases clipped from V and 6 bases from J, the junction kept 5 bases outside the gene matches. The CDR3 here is CAWSLRTSANEQFF. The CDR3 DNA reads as TGTGCCTGGAGTCTAAGGACTAGCGCCAATGAGCAGTTCTTC.

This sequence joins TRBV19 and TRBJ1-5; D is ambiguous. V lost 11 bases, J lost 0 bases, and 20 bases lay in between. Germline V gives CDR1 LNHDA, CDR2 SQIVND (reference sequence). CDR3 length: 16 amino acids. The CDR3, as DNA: TGTGCCCGCTTTTCGGGTCGTGGGTATAGCAATCAGCCCCAGCATTTT. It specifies CARFSGRGYSNQPQHF.

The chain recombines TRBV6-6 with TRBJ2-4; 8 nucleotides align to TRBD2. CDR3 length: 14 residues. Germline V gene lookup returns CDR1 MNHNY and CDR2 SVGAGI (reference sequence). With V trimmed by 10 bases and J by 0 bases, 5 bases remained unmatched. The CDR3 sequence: CATGGVEAKNIQYF. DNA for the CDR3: TGTGCCACCGGGGGGGTAGAAGCCAAAAACATTCAGTACTTC.

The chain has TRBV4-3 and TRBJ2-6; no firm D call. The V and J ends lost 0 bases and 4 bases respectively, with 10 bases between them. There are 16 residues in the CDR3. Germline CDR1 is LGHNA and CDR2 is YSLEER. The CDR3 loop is CASSQDPRSGANVLTF. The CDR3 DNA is TGCGCCAGCAGCCAAGATCCGAGGTCCGGGGCCAACGTCCTGACTTTC.

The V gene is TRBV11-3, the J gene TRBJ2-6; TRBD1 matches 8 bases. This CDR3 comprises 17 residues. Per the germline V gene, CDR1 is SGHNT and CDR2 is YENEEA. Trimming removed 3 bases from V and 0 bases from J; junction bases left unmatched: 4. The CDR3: CASSLWTGPSGANVLTF. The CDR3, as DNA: TGTGCCAGCAGCTTGTGGACAGGGCCCTCTGGGGCCAACGTCCTGACTTTC.

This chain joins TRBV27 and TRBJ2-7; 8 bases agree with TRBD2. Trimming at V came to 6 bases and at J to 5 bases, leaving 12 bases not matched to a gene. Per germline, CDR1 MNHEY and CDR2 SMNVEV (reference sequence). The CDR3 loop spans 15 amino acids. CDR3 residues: CASSRLRAGVHEQYF. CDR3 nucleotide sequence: TGTGCCAGCAGCCGCCTGAGAGCGGGAGTTCACGAGCAGTACTTC.

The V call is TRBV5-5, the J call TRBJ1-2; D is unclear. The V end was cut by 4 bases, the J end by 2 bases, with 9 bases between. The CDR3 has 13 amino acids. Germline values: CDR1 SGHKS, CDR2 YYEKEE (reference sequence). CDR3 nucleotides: TGTGCCAGCAGCCCTTGGAACAACTATGGCTACACCTTC. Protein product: CASSPWNNYGYTF.

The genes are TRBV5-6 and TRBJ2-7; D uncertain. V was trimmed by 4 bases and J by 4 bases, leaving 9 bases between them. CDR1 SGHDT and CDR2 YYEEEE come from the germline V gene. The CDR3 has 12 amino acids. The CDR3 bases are TGTGCCAGCAGCCTTAGCAGTTACGAGCAGTACTTC. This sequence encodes CASSLSSYEQYF.

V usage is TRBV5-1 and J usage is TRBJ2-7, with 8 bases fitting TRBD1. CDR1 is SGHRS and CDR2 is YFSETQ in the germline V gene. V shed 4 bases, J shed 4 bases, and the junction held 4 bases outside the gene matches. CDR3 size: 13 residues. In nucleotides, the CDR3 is TGCGCCAGCAGCGACCAGGGGGCTTACGAGCAGTACTTC. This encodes CASSDQGAYEQYF.

The CDR3 nucleotides are TGTGCCAGCAGCTCAATCTATGGCTACACCTTC. Translated: CASSSIYGYTF. The V and J genes are TRBV7-9 and TRBJ1-2, with D hard to call. Between the trimmed V and J ends, which lost 4 bases and 4 bases, there was a span of 4 bases. The CDR3 loop spans 11 amino acids. CDR1 SEHNR and CDR2 FQNEAQ come from the germline V gene (reference sequence). Full variable domain (rest looked up from reference TRBV7-9 and TRBJ1-2): DTGVSQNPRHKITKRGQNVTFRCDPISEHNRLYWYRQTLGQGPEFLTYFQNEAQLEKSRLLSDRFSAERPKGSFSTLEIQRTEQGDSAMYLCASSSIYGYTFGSGTRLTVV.

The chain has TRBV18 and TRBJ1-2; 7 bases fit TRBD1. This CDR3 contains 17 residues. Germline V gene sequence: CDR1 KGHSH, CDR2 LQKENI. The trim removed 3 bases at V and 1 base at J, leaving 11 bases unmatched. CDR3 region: CASSPFVPGQSNYGYTF. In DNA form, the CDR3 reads TGTGCCAGCTCACCTTTCGTGCCGGGACAGAGTAACTATGGCTACACCTTC.

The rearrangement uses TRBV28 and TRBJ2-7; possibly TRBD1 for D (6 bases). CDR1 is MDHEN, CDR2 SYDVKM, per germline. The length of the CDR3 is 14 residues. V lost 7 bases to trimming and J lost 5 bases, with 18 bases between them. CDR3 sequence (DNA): TGTGCCAGCACCCTCCCCACAGGGTCCAACGAGCAGTACTTC. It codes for CASTLPTGSNEQYF.